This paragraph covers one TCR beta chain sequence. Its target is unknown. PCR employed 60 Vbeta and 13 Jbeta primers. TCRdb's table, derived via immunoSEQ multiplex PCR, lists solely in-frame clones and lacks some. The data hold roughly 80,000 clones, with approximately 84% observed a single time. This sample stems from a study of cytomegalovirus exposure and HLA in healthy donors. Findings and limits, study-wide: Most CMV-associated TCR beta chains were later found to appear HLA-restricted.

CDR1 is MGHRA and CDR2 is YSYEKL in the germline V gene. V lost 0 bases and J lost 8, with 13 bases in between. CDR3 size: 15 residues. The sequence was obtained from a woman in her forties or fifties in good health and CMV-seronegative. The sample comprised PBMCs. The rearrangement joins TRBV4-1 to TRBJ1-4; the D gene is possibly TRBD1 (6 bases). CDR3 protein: CASSQDSGEDEKLFF. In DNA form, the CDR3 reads TGCGCCAGCAGCCAAGATTCAGGGGAAGACGAAAAACTGTTTTTT.